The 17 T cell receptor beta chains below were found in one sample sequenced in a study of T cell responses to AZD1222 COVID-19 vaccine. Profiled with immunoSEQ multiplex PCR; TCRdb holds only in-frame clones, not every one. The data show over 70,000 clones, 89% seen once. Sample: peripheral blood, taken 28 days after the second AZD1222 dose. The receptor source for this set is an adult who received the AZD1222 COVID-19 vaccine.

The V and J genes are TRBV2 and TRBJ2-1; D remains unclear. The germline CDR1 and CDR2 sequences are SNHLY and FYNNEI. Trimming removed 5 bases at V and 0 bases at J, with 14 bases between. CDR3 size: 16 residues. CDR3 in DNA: TGTGCCAGCAGTTCCCGAGCTAGGAGCTCCTACAATGAGCAGTTCTTC. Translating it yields CASSSRARSSYNEQFF.

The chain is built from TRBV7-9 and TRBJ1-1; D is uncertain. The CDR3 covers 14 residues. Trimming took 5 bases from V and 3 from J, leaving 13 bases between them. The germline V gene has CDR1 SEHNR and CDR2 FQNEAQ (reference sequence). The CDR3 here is CASSTMGFDTEAFF. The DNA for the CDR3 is TGTGCCAGCAGCACAATGGGCTTTGACACTGAAGCTTTCTTT.

The CDR3 region has the DNA TGTGCCAGCAGTTACTCGGATGTCTACGAGCAGTACGTC. Translated: CASSYSDVYEQYV. The chain employs TRBV6-6 and TRBJ2-7; D is uncertain. V lost 0 bases, J lost 3 bases, and 6 bases lay in between. The CDR3 is 13 residues long. Germline CDR1 MNHNY, CDR2 SVGAGI (reference sequence).

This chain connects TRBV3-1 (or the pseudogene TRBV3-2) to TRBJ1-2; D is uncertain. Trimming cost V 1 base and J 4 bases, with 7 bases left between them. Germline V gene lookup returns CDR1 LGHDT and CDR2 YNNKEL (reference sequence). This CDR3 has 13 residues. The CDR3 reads CASSQAGAYGYTF. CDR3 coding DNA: TGTGCCAGCAGCCAAGCGGGAGCCTATGGCTACACCTTC.

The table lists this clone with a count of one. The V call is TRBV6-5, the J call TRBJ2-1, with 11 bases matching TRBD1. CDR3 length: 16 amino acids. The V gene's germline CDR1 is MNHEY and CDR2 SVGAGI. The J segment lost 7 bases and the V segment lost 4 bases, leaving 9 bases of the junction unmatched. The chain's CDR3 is CASSSGQGGYRNEQFF. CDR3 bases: TGTGCCAGCAGTTCGGGACAGGGGGGGTATCGAAATGAGCAGTTCTTC.

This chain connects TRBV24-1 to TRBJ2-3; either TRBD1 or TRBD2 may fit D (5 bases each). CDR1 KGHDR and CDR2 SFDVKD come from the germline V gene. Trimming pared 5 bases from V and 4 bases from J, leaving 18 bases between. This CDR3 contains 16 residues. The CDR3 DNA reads TGTGCCACCAGTGTCCAAGGGGAGAGTCTCGCAGATACGCAGTATTTT. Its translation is CATSVQGESLADTQYF.

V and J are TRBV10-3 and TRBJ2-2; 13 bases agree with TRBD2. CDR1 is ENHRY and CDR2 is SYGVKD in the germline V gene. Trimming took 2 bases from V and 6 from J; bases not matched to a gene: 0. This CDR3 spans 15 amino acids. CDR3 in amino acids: CAISEGLAGAGELFF. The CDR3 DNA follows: TGTGCCATCAGTGAGGGACTAGCGGGGGCCGGGGAGCTGTTTTTT.

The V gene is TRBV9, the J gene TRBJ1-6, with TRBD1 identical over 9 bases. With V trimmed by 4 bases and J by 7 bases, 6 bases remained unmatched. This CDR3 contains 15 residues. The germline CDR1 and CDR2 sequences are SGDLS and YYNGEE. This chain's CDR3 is CASSPPGTGNSPLHF. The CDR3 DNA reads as TGTGCCAGCAGCCCCCCCGGGACAGGGAATTCACCCCTCCACTTT. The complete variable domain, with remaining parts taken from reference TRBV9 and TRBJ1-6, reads DSGVTQTPKHLITATGQRVTLRCSPRSGDLSVYWYQQSLDQGLQFLIQYYNGEERAKGNILERFSAQQFPDLHSELNLSSLELGDSALYFCASSPPGTGNSPLHFGNGTRLTVT.

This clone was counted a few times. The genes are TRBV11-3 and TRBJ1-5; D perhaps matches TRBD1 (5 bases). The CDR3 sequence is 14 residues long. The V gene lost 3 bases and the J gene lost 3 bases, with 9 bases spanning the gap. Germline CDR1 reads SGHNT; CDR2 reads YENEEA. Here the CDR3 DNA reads TGTGCCAGCAGCTTTGGGGGACCCAATCAGCCCCAGCATTTT. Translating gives CASSFGGPNQPQHF.

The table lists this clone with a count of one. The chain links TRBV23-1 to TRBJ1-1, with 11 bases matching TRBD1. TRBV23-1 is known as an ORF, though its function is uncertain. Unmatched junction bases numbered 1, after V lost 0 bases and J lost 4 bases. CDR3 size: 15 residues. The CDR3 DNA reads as TGCGCCAGCAGTCAATCGGGACAGGGGGTCACTGAAGCTTTCTTT. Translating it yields CASSQSGQGVTEAFF.

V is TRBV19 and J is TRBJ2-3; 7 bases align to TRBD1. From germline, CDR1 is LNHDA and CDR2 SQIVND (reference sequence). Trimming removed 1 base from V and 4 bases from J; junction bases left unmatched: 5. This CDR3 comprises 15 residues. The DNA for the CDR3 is TGTGCCAGTAGTATAGGTGGCAGGGGGTCAGATACGCAGTATTTT. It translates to CASSIGGRGSDTQYF.

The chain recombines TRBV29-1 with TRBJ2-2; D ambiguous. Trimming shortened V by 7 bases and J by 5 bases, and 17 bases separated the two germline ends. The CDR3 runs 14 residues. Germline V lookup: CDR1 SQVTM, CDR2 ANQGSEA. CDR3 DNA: TGCAGCGCCGTCCTAGGCCGAGAGACCGGGGAGCTGTTTTTT. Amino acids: CSAVLGRETGELFF.

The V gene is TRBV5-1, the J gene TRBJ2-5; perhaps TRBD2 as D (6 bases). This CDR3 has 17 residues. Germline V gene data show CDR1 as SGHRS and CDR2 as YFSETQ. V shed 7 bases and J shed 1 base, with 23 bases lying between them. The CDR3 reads CASDTRPGGVSQETQYF. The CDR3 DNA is TGCGCCAGCGATACTAGGCCAGGAGGGGTTTCCCAAGAGACCCAGTACTTC.

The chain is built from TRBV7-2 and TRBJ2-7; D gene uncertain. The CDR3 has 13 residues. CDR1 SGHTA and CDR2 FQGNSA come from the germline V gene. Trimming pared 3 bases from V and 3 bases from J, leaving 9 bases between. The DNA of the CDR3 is TGTGCCAGCAGCTTCAATAGAGGCTACGAGCAGTACTTC. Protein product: CASSFNRGYEQYF.

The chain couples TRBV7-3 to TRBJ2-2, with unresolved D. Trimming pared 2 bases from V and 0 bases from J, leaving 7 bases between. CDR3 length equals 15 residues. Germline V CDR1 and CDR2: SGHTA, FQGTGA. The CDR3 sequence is CASSLGGPNTGELFF. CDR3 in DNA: TGTGCCAGCAGCTTAGGCGGCCCGAACACCGGGGAGCTGTTTTTT.

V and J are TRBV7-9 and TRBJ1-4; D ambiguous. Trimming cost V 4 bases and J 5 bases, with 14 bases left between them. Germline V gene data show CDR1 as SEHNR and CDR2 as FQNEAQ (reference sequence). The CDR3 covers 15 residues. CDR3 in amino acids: CASSYPRTENEKLFF. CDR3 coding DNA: TGTGCCAGCAGCTACCCCAGGACGGAGAATGAAAAACTGTTTTTT.

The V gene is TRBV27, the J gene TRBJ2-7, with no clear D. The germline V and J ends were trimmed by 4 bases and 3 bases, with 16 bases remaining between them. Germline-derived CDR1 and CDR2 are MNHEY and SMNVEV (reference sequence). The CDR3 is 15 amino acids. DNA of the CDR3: TGTGCCAGCAGTTCATCCGGTGCCGTTGGCTACGAGCAGTACTTC. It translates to CASSSSGAVGYEQYF.